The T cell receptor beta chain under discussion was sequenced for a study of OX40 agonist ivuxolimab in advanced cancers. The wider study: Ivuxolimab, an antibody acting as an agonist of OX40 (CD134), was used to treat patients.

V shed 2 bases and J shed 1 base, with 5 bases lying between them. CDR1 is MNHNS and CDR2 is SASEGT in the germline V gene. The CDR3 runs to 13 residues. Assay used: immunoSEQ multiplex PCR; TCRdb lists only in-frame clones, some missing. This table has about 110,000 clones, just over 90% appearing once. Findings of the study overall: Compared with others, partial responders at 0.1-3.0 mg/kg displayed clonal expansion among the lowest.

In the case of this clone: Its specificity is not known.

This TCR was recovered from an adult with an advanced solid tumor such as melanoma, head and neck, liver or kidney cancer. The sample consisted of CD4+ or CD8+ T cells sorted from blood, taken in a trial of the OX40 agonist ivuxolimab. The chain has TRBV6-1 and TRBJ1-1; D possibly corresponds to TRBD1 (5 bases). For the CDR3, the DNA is TGTGCCAGCAGTGAACAGGGGAACACTGAAGCTTTCTTT. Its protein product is CASSEQGNTEAFF.